This is a list of T cell receptor beta chains from one sample in a study of regulatory T cells in long-lasting Graves disease. TCRdb analysed the multiplex PCR reads with MiXCR anew, one entry per CDR3 protein. In the table there are around 480,000 distinct CDR3 sequences, 15% to 20% of which are singletons. This same sample was also part of a study on T cells in Graves' hyperthyroidism and ophthalmopathy.

The material sequenced was peripheral blood mononuclear cells (PBMCs), taken at new diagnosis, from a patient treated with antithyroid drugs. Receptor source: a man aged 40-50 years with Graves disease. Each CDR3 is given with its conserved first and last residue. Fields, in order: clone size, D gene, J gene, V gene, CDR3 protein, CDR3 DNA. D genes are given only for firm matches. The size of a clone is reported for some rows only, either as once, few or many, or as a class for expanded clones.

abundance: many
d_gene: TRBD1
j_gene: TRBJ2-7
v_gene: TRBV6-1
CDR3aa: CASNRLLGQHYEQYF
CDR3nt: TGTGCCAGCAACCGATTGTTGGGACAGCACTACGAGCAGTACTTC

abundance: NA
d_gene: TRBD1
j_gene: TRBJ2-7
v_gene: TRBV15
CDR3aa: CATSRGQASSYEQYF
CDR3nt: TGTGCCACCAGCAGGGGACAGGCCAGCTCCTACGAGCAGTACTTC

abundance: NA
d_gene: NA
j_gene: TRBJ1-3
v_gene: TRBV7-2
CDR3aa: CASSSSSPQNTIYF
CDR3nt: TGTGCCAGCAGCTCCTCCTCCCCTCAAAACACCATATATTTT

abundance: many
d_gene: TRBD1
j_gene: TRBJ2-5
v_gene: TRBV20-1
CDR3aa: CSAPGTGGETQYF
CDR3nt: TGCAGTGCTCCAGGGACAGGTGGCGAGACCCAGTACTTC

abundance: few
d_gene: NA
j_gene: TRBJ2-1
v_gene: TRBV19
CDR3aa: CASSIDLGGSYNEQFF
CDR3nt: TGTGCCAGTAGTATAGATCTGGGGGGTTCCTACAATGAGCAGTTCTTC

abundance: many
d_gene: TRBD2
j_gene: TRBJ2-1
v_gene: TRBV7-3
CDR3aa: CASSLTPWREGLMGEQFF
CDR3nt: TGTGCCAGCAGCTTAACCCCTTGGCGGGAGGGCCTGATGGGTGAGCAGTTCTTC

abundance: many
d_gene: NA
j_gene: TRBJ1-1
v_gene: TRBV12-3/TRBV12-4
CDR3aa: CASKHTLTEAFF
CDR3nt: TGTGCCAGCAAACATACACTCACTGAAGCTTTCTTT

abundance: NA
d_gene: NA
j_gene: TRBJ1-1
v_gene: TRBV24-1
CDR3aa: CATSTGPWTEAFF
CDR3nt: TGTGCCACCAGTACCGGCCCGTGGACTGAAGCTTTCTTT

abundance: many
d_gene: TRBD1
j_gene: TRBJ1-1
v_gene: TRBV12-3/TRBV12-4
CDR3aa: CASSLVGGMAFF
CDR3nt: TGTGCCAGCAGTTTAGTAGGGGGCATGGCTTTCTTT

abundance: NA
d_gene: NA
j_gene: TRBJ1-2
v_gene: TRBV28
CDR3aa: CASSLTGPGRACYGYTF
CDR3nt: TGTGCCAGCAGTTTAACCGGGCCGGGGAGGGCGTGCTATGGCTACACCTTC

abundance: NA
d_gene: TRBD2
j_gene: TRBJ2-3
v_gene: TRBV12-3/TRBV12-4
CDR3aa: CASSLKISGLAQDTQYF
CDR3nt: TGTGCCAGCAGTTTAAAAATTTCGGGACTAGCTCAAGATACGCAGTATTTT

abundance: few
d_gene: NA
j_gene: TRBJ2-7
v_gene: TRBV14
CDR3aa: CASSQGKSYEQYF
CDR3nt: TGTGCCAGCAGCCAGGGCAAAAGTTACGAGCAGTACTTC

abundance: many
d_gene: NA
j_gene: TRBJ1-2
v_gene: TRBV5-1
CDR3aa: CASSLASRNGYTF
CDR3nt: TGCGCCAGCAGCTTGGCCTCGAGGAACGGCTACACCTTC

abundance: few
d_gene: TRBD2
j_gene: TRBJ2-1
v_gene: TRBV7-9
CDR3aa: CASSRLAGVYNEQFF
CDR3nt: TGTGCCAGCAGCAGACTAGCGGGAGTTTACAATGAGCAGTTCTTC

abundance: many
d_gene: NA
j_gene: TRBJ2-5
v_gene: TRBV30
CDR3aa: CAWSAGRGETQYF
CDR3nt: TGTGCCTGGAGTGCGGGACGGGGAGAGACCCAGTACTTC

abundance: many
d_gene: NA
j_gene: TRBJ1-1
v_gene: TRBV6-1
CDR3aa: CASREREGEAFF
CDR3nt: TGTGCCAGCAGGGAGAGGGAGGGTGAAGCTTTCTTT

abundance: few
d_gene: NA
j_gene: TRBJ2-2
v_gene: TRBV9
CDR3aa: CASSRTNNGELFF
CDR3nt: TGTGCCAGCAGCCGGACTAACAACGGGGAGCTGTTTTTT

abundance: NA
d_gene: TRBD1
j_gene: TRBJ2-7
v_gene: TRBV5-4
CDR3aa: CASSAGQGFYEQYF
CDR3nt: TGTGCCAGCAGCGCGGGACAGGGTTTCTACGAGCAGTACTTC

abundance: few
d_gene: NA
j_gene: TRBJ1-5
v_gene: TRBV6-1
CDR3aa: CASSPIGGANQPQHF
CDR3nt: TGTGCCAGCAGTCCAATCGGAGGGGCCAATCAGCCCCAGCATTTT

abundance: few
d_gene: TRBD2
j_gene: TRBJ2-3
v_gene: TRBV30
CDR3aa: CAWARGLAGESTDTQYF
CDR3nt: TGTGCCTGGGCCCGGGGACTAGCGGGAGAAAGCACAGATACGCAGTATTTT

abundance: NA
d_gene: NA
j_gene: TRBJ2-7
v_gene: TRBV9
CDR3aa: CASSVDEGYYEEQYF
CDR3nt: TGTGCCAGCAGCGTAGATGAGGGTTACTACGAGGAGCAGTACTTC

abundance: many
d_gene: NA
j_gene: TRBJ2-1
v_gene: TRBV18
CDR3aa: CASSPRGTEQFF
CDR3nt: TGTGCCAGCTCCCCTAGGGGCACTGAGCAGTTCTTC

abundance: many
d_gene: NA
j_gene: TRBJ1-1
v_gene: TRBV7-9
CDR3aa: CASTKWLGEMNTEAFF
CDR3nt: TGTGCCAGCACCAAATGGTTGGGGGAAATGAACACTGAAGCTTTCTTT

abundance: few
d_gene: NA
j_gene: TRBJ2-2
v_gene: TRBV20-1
CDR3aa: CSARPTNTGELFF
CDR3nt: TGCAGTGCTAGACCAACGAACACCGGGGAGCTGTTTTTT

abundance: many
d_gene: NA
j_gene: TRBJ1-1
v_gene: TRBV5-1
CDR3aa: CASSLDSRRNTEAFF
CDR3nt: TGCGCCAGCAGCTTGGATAGCAGGAGAAACACTGAAGCTTTCTTT

abundance: NA
d_gene: TRBD1
j_gene: TRBJ1-1
v_gene: TRBV29-1
CDR3aa: CSVDYRDRGPGTEAFF
CDR3nt: TGCAGCGTTGACTACCGGGACAGGGGGCCAGGGACTGAAGCTTTCTTT

abundance: NA
d_gene: TRBD1
j_gene: TRBJ2-2
v_gene: TRBV7-8
CDR3aa: CASSYPTGDGTGELFF
CDR3nt: TGTGCCAGCAGCTACCCGACAGGGGATGGGACCGGGGAGCTGTTTTTT

abundance: many
d_gene: NA
j_gene: TRBJ1-5
v_gene: TRBV2
CDR3aa: CASNRQSNQPQHF
CDR3nt: TGTGCCAGCAATAGACAGAGCAATCAGCCCCAGCATTTT

abundance: many
d_gene: TRBD1
j_gene: TRBJ1-6
v_gene: TRBV20-1
CDR3aa: CSATDRVHSPLHF
CDR3nt: TGCAGTGCGACGGACAGGGTTCATTCACCCCTCCACTTT

abundance: many
d_gene: TRBD2
j_gene: TRBJ2-7
v_gene: TRBV20-1
CDR3aa: CSASQLAGGPHEQYF
CDR3nt: TGCAGTGCTAGCCAGCTAGCGGGAGGGCCTCATGAGCAGTACTTC

abundance: few
d_gene: NA
j_gene: TRBJ2-1
v_gene: TRBV5-1
CDR3aa: CASSLDPGFSYNEQFF
CDR3nt: TGCGCCAGCAGCTTGGATCCAGGGTTCTCCTACAATGAGCAGTTCTTC

abundance: NA
d_gene: NA
j_gene: TRBJ2-2
v_gene: TRBV5-1
CDR3aa: CASSSVTGSGELFF
CDR3nt: TGCGCCAGCAGCTCGGTAACAGGCTCCGGGGAGCTGTTTTTT

abundance: many
d_gene: TRBD2
j_gene: TRBJ2-1
v_gene: TRBV24-1
CDR3aa: CATSENLAGEKVEQFF
CDR3nt: TGTGCCACCAGTGAGAATCTAGCGGGAGAGAAGGTTGAGCAGTTCTTC

abundance: NA
d_gene: NA
j_gene: TRBJ2-1
v_gene: TRBV9
CDR3aa: CASSPISTANNEQFF
CDR3nt: TGTGCCAGCAGCCCTATATCGACAGCTAACAATGAGCAGTTCTTC

abundance: many
d_gene: TRBD1
j_gene: TRBJ2-3
v_gene: TRBV2
CDR3aa: CASSGDRGMRGSDTQYF
CDR3nt: TGTGCCAGCAGTGGTGACAGGGGGATGAGGGGCTCAGATACGCAGTATTTT

abundance: NA
d_gene: NA
j_gene: TRBJ2-1
v_gene: TRBV15
CDR3aa: CATSTRQYNEQFF
CDR3nt: TGTGCCACCAGCACCCGACAGTACAATGAGCAGTTCTTC

abundance: few
d_gene: NA
j_gene: TRBJ1-1
v_gene: TRBV29-1
CDR3aa: CSVAGASGEAFF
CDR3nt: TGCAGCGTTGCAGGAGCAAGTGGTGAAGCTTTCTTT

abundance: few
d_gene: NA
j_gene: TRBJ1-6
v_gene: TRBV28
CDR3aa: CASSEVDSSPLHF
CDR3nt: TGTGCCAGCAGTGAAGTGGACAGTTCACCCCTCCACTTT

abundance: many
d_gene: TRBD1
j_gene: TRBJ1-2
v_gene: TRBV28
CDR3aa: CASSRGMYGYTF
CDR3nt: TGTGCCAGCAGCAGGGGGATGTATGGCTACACCTTC

abundance: many
d_gene: NA
j_gene: TRBJ1-1
v_gene: TRBV18
CDR3aa: CASSPNLGAQDTEAFF
CDR3nt: TGTGCCAGCTCACCAAATCTAGGCGCCCAGGACACTGAAGCTTTCTTT